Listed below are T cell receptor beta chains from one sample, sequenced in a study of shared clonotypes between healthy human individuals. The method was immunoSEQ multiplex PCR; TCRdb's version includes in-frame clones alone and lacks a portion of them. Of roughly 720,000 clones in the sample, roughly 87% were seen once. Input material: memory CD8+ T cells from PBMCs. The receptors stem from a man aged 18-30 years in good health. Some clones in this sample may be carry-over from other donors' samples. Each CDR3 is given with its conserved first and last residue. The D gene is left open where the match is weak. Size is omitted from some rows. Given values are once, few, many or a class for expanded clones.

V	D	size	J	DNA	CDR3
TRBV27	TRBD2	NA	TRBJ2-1	TGTGCCAGCCAGGGACTAGCGGTCAATGAGCAGTTCTTC	CASQGLAVNEQFF
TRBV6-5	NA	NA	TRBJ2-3	TGTGCCAGCAGTTATAGAGGCCGCGATACGCAGTATTTT	CASSYRGRDTQYF
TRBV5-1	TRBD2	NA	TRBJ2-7	TGCGCCAGCAGCGCACGGACTAGCGGCACAAGCTCCTACGAGCAGTACTTC	CASSARTSGTSSYEQYF
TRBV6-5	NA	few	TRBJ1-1	TGTGCCAGCAGTTACTCGGCAGGGTCCCTTGAAGCTTTCTTT	CASSYSAGSLEAFF
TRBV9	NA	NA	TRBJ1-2	TGTGCCAGCGGCCTTTGGGACGGGCCTAACTATGGCTACACCTTC	CASGLWDGPNYGYTF
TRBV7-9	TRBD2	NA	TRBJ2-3	TGTGCCAGCAGCTTACCACTAGCGGGACAGTATTTT	CASSLPLAGQYF
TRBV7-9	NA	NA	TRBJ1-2	TGTGCCAGCAGCCGCCTGGAAAGGGGCTATGGCTACACCTTC	CASSRLERGYGYTF
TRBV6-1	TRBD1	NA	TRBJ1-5	TGTGCCAGCAGTGAAGAAGGGCAGGGGGCGCTTTTTAGCAATCAGCCCCAGCATTTT	CASSEEGQGALFSNQPQHF
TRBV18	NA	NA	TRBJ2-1	TGTGCCAGCTCACCAAGAACCAGGGATGAGCAGTTCTTC	CASSPRTRDEQFF
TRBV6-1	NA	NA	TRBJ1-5	TGTGCCAGCAGTGCAATGGGGGGGAGCAATCAGCCCCAGCATTTT	CASSAMGGSNQPQHF
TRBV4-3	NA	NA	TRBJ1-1	TGCGCCAGCAGTTACTGGCTCAGCTCGTTGAACACTGAAGCTTTCTTT	CASSYWLSSLNTEAFF
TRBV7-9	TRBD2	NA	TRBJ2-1	TGTGCCAGCAGCGACCCCGGGACTAGCGGTTACAATGAGCAGTTCTTC	CASSDPGTSGYNEQFF
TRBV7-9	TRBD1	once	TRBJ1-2	TGTGCCAGCAGCCCGCGGACAGGGGAGGCCTCCGGCTACACCTTC	CASSPRTGEASGYTF
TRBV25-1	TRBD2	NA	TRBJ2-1	TGTGCCAGCAGTGAAAGGACTAGCGGGAAATACAATGAGCAGTTCTTC	CASSERTSGKYNEQFF
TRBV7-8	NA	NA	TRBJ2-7	TGTGCCAGCAGCTTAGAGGGAACACACTCCTACGAGCAGTACTTC	CASSLEGTHSYEQYF
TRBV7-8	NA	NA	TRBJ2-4	TGTGCCAGCAGCCCCCGTGGCGGGGTTGTCGCCAAAAACATTCAGTACTTC	CASSPRGGVVAKNIQYF
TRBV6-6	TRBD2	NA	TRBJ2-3	TGTGCCAGCACCAGGACTGGGGGGGGAGATACGCAGTATTTT	CASTRTGGGDTQYF
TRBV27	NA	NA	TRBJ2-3	TGTGCCAGCAGTTTATCCCGAGCGAGGGCAAGCGCAGATACGCAGTATTTT	CASSLSRARASADTQYF
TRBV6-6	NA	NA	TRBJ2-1	TGTGCCAGCAGCTGGGGACAAGAGCAGTTCTTC	CASSWGQEQFF
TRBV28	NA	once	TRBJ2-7	TGTGCCAGCAGTTTAGGCAGAAACTACGAGCAGTACTTC	CASSLGRNYEQYF
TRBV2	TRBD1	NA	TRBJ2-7	TGTGCCAGCGGAACCCCACGGGCAGGGGGCCGGGCCGAGCAGTACTTC	CASGTPRAGGRAEQYF
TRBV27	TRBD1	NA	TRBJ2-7	TGTGCCAGCAGTCCGACAGGGAACGAGCAGTACTTC	CASSPTGNEQYF
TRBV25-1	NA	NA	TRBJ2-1	TGTGCCAGCCGAACAACGGGGATCTACAATGAGCAGTTCTTC	CASRTTGIYNEQFF
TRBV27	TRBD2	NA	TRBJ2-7	TGTGCCAGCAGTCACATAGAAGCGGGAGGGCCCTACGAGCAGTACTTC	CASSHIEAGGPYEQYF